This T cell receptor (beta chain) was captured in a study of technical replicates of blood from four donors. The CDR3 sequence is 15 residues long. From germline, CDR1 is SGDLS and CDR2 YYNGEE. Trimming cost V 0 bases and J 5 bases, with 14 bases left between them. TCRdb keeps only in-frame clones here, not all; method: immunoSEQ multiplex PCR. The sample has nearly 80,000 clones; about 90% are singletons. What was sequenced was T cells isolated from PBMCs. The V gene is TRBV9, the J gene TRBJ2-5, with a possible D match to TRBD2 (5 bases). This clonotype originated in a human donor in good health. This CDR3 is CASSVDGNLGETQYF. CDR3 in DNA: TGTGCCAGCAGCGTAGACGGGAACCTCGGGGAGACCCAGTACTTC.